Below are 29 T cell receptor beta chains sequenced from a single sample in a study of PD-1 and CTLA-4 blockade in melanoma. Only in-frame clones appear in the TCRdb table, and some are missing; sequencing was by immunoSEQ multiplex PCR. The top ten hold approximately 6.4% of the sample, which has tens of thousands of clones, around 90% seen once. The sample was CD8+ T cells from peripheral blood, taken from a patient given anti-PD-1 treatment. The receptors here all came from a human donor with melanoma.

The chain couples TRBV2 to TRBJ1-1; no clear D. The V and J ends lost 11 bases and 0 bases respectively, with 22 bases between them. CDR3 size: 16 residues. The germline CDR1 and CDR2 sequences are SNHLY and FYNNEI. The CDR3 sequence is CAHYGFYGIMNTEAFF. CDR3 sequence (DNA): TGTGCCCACTACGGGTTCTACGGAATCATGAACACTGAAGCTTTCTTT. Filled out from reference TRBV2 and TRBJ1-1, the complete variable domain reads EPEVTQTPSHQVTQMGQEVILRCVPISNHLYFYWYRQILGQKVEFLVSFYNNEISEKSEIFDDQFSVERPDGSNFTLKIRSTKLEDSAMYFCAHYGFYGIMNTEAFFGQGTRLTVV.

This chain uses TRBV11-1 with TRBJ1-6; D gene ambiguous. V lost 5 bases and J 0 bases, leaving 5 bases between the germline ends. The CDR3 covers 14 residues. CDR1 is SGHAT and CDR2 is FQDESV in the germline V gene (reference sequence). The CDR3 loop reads CASSRSSYNSPLHF. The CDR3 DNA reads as TGTGCCAGCAGCCGTAGCTCCTATAATTCACCCCTCCACTTT.

CDR3: CATSDRDYPGEQFF. Here the CDR3 DNA reads TGTGCCACCAGTGATCGGGACTATCCGGGGGAGCAGTTCTTC. The rearrangement uses TRBV24-1 and TRBJ2-1, with 7 bases identical to TRBD2. The CDR3 totals 14 residues. With 3 bases clipped from V and 10 bases from J, the junction kept 8 bases outside the gene matches. The germline V gene has CDR1 KGHDR and CDR2 SFDVKD.

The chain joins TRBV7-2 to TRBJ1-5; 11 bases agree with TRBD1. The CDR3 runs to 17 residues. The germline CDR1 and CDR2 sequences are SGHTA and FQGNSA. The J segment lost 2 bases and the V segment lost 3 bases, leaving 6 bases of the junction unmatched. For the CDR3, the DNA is TGTGCCAGCAGCTTGGACAGGGGGCTTCTAGGCAATCAGCCCCAGCATTTT. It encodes CASSLDRGLLGNQPQHF.

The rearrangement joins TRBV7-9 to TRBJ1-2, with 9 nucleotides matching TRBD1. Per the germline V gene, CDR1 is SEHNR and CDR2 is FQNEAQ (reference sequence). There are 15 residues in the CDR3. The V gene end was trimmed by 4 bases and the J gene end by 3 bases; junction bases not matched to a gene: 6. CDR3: CASSSLRTGDYGYTF. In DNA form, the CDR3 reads TGTGCCAGCAGCTCCTTAAGGACAGGGGACTATGGCTACACCTTC.

The CDR3 loop reads CASSQDGGGPYYGYTF. CDR3 sequence (DNA): TGTGCCAGCAGCCAAGATGGTGGGGGACCTTACTATGGCTACACCTTC. V usage is TRBV14 and J usage is TRBJ1-2, with D perhaps matching TRBD1 (5 bases). CDR1 is SGHDN and CDR2 is FVKESK in the germline V gene. Trimming removed 0 bases at V and 3 bases at J, with 14 bases between. The length of the CDR3 is 16 residues.

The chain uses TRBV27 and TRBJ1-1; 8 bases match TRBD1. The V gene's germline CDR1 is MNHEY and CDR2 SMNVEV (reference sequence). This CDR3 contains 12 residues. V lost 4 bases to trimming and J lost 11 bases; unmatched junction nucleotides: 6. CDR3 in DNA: TGTGCCAGCAGTTACCCCAGGGGGCAGGCTTTCTTT. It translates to CASSYPRGQAFF.

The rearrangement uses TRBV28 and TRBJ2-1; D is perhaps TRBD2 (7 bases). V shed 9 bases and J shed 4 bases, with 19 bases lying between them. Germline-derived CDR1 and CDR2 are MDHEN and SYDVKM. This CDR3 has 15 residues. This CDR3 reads CASGGLAETYNEQFF. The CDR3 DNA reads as TGTGCCAGTGGGGGCCTAGCGGAGACATACAATGAGCAGTTCTTC. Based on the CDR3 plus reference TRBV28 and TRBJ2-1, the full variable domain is DVKVTQSSRYLVKRTGEKVFLECVQDMDHENMFWYRQDPGLGLRLIYFSYDVKMKEKGDIPEGYSVSREKKERFSLILESASTNQTSMYLCASGGLAETYNEQFFGPGTRLTVL.

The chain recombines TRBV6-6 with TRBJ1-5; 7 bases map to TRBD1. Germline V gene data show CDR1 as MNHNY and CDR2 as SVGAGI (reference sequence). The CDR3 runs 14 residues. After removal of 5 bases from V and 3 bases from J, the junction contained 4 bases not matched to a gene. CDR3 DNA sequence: TGTGCCAGCAGTCGAGACAGGGCCAATCAGCCCCAGCATTTT. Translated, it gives CASSRDRANQPQHF.

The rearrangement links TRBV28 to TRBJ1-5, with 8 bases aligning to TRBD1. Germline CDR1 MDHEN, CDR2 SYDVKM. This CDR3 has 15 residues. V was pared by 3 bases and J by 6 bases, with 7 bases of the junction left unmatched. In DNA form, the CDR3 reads TGTGCCAGCAGTTTTGGAAGACAGGGGATTCAGCCCCAGCATTTT. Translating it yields CASSFGRQGIQPQHF. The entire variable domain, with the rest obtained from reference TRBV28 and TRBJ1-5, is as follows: DVKVTQSSRYLVKRTGEKVFLECVQDMDHENMFWYRQDPGLGLRLIYFSYDVKMKEKGDIPEGYSVSREKKERFSLILESASTNQTSMYLCASSFGRQGIQPQHFGDGTRLSIL.

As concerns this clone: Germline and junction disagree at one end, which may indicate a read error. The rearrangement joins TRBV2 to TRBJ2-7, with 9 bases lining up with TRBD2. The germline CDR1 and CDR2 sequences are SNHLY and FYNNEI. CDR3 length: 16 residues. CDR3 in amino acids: CASSVSYPSGEKPSHF. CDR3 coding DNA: TGTGCCAGCAGTGTATCTTATCCTAGCGGGGAGAAACCCAGTCACTTC. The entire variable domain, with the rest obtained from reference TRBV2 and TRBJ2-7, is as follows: EPEVTQTPSHQVTQMGQEVILRCVPISNHLYFYWYRQILGQKVEFLVSFYNNEISEKSEIFDDQFSVERPDGSNFTLKIRSTKLEDSAMYFCASSVSYPSGEKPSHFGPGTRLTVT.

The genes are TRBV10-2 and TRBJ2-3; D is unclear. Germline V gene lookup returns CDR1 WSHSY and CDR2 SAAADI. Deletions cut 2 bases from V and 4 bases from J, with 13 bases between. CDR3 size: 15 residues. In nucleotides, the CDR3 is TGCGCCAGCAGTGAGGGTGCCGTCTCCCCAGATACGCAGTATTTT. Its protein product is CASSEGAVSPDTQYF.

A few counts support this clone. The DNA of the CDR3 is TGTGCCAGTAACAGGGAACCCAACCAGCATTTT. Translated: CASNREPNQHF. The V gene is TRBV19, the J gene TRBJ1-5, with a tentative D call TRBD1 (6 bases). Germline assignment: CDR1 LNHDA and CDR2 SQIVND (reference sequence). Trimming removed 7 bases from V and 12 bases from J, with 13 bases in between. This CDR3 has 11 residues.

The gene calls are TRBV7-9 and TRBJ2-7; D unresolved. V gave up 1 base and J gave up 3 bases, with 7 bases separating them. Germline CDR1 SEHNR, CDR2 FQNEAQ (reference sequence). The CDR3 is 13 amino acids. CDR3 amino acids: CASSLGQNYEQYF. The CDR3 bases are TGTGCCAGCAGCTTAGGGCAGAACTACGAGCAGTACTTC.

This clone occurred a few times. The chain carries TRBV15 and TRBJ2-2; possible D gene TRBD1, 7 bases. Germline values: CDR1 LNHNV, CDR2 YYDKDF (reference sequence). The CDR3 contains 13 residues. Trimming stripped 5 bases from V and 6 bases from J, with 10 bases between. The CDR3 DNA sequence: TGTGCCACCAGCGGAGGGGGCGCCGGGGAGCTGTTTTTT. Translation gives CATSGGGAGELFF.

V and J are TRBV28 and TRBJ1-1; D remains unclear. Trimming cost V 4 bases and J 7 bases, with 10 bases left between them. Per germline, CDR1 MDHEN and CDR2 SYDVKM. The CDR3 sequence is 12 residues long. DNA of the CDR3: TGTGCCAGCAGTTCACTAAGCGGTGAAGCTTTCTTT. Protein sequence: CASSSLSGEAFF.

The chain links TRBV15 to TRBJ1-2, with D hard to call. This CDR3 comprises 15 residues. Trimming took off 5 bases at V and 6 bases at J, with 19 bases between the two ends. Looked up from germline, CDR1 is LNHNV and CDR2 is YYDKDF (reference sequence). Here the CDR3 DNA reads TGTGCCACCAGCCCAGAGCATATAACCACGAATGGCTACACCTTC. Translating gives CATSPEHITTNGYTF.

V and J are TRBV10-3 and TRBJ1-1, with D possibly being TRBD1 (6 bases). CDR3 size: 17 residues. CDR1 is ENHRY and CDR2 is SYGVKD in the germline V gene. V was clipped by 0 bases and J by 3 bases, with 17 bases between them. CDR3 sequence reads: CAISESLLGRGHTEAFF. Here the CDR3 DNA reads TGTGCCATCAGTGAGTCTCTCTTGGGCAGGGGACACACTGAAGCTTTCTTT.

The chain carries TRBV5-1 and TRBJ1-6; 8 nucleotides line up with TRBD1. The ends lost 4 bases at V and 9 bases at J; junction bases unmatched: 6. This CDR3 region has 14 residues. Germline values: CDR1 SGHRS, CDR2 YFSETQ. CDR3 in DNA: TGCGCCAGCAGCCCAGGGGGCTCCCTTTCACCCCTCCACTTT. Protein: CASSPGGSLSPLHF.

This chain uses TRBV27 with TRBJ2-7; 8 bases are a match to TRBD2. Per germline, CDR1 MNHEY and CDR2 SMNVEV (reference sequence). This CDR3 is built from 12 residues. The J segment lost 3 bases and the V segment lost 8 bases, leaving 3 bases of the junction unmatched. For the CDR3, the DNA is TGTGCCAGCGGAGCGGGGGTCTACGAGCAGTACTTC. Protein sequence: CASGAGVYEQYF.

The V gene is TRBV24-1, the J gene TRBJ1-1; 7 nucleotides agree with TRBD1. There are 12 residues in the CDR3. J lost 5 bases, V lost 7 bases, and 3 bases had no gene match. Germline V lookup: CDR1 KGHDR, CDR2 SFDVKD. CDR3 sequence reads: CATSLQGTEAFF. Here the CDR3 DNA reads TGTGCCACCAGCCTACAGGGGACTGAAGCTTTCTTT.

The CDR3 region has the DNA TGTGCCAGCAGTCGGGGACTCCTCCCCGAGCAGTTCTTC. Translating gives CASSRGLLPEQFF. The chain couples TRBV28 to TRBJ2-1; maybe TRBD2 (6 bases). CDR1 and CDR2 from the germline V gene are MDHEN and SYDVKM. Trimming pared 5 bases from V and 10 bases from J, leaving 15 bases between. CDR3 size: 13 residues.

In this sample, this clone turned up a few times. The CDR3 coding sequence is TGTGCCAGCAGCTCCCGTCCAGGGGATACCTTCCATTTT. Encoded protein: CASSSRPGDTFHF. The chain has TRBV5-4 and TRBJ1-5, with D possibly matching TRBD1 (6 bases). The CDR3 totals 13 residues. Deletions cut 3 bases from V and 16 bases from J, with 20 bases between. CDR1 and CDR2 from the germline V gene are SGHNT and YYREEE (reference sequence). Full variable domain (remainder filled in from reference TRBV5-4 and TRBJ1-5): ETGVTQSPTHLIKTRGQQVTLRCSSQSGHNTVSWYQQALGQGPQFIFQYYREEENGRGNFPPRFSGLQFPNYSSELNVNALELDDSALYLCASSSRPGDTFHFGDGTRLSIL.

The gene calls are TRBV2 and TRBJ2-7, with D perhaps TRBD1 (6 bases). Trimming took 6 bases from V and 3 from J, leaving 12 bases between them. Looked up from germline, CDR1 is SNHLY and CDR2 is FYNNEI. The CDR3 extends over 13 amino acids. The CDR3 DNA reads TGTGCCAGCAGCGGAACAGGGAACTACGAGCAGTACTTC. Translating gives CASSGTGNYEQYF.

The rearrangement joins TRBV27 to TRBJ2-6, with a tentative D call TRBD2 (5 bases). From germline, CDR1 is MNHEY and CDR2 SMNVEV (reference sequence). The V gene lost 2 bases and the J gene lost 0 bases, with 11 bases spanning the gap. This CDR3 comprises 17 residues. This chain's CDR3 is CASSLLASGSGANVLTF. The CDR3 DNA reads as TGTGCCAGCAGTTTACTAGCCTCGGGCTCTGGGGCCAACGTCCTGACTTTC.

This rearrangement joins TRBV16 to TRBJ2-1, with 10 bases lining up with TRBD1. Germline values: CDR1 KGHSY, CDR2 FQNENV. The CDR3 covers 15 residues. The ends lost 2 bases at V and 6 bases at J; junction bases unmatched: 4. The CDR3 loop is CASSQGTGAANEQFF. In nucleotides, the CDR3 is TGTGCCAGCAGCCAAGGGACAGGGGCGGCCAATGAGCAGTTCTTC.

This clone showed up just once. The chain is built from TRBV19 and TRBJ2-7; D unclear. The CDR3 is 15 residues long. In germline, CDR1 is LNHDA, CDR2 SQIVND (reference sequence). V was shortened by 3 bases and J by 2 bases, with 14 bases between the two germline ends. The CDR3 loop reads CASSIGSGYTYEQYF. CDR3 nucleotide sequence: TGTGCCAGTAGTATCGGGTCGGGCTACACCTACGAGCAGTACTTC.

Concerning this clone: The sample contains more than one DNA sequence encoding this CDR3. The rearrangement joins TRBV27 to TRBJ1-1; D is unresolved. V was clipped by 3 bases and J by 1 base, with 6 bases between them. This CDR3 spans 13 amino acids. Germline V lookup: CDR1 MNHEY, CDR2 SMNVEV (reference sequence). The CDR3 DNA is TGTGCCAGCAGTTTGTGGGGGAACACTGAAGCTTTCTTT. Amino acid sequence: CASSLWGNTEAFF.

Here the CDR3 DNA reads TGCGCCAGCAGCTTGGAACAGGGGGACACTGAAGCTTTCTTT. Its translation: CASSLEQGDTEAFF. The V call is TRBV5-1, the J call TRBJ1-1; 8 nucleotides agree with TRBD1. CDR3 size: 14 residues. The trim removed 0 bases at V and 3 bases at J, leaving 1 base unmatched. In germline, CDR1 is SGHRS, CDR2 YFSETQ. The whole variable domain, filled in from reference TRBV5-1 and TRBJ1-1, reads KAGVTQTPRYLIKTRGQQVTLSCSPISGHRSVSWYQQTPGQGLQFLFEYFSETQRNKGNFPGRFSGRQFSNSRSEMNVSTLELGDSALYLCASSLEQGDTEAFFGQGTRLTVV.